What follows are 6 T cell receptor beta chains derived from one specimen sequenced in a study of cytomegalovirus exposure and HLA in healthy donors. Primers: 60 Vbeta forward and 13 Jbeta reverse. The method was immunoSEQ multiplex PCR; TCRdb's version includes in-frame clones alone and lacks a portion of them. The data contain 45,000 to 60,000 clones, roughly 73% of them singletons. Sequencing used PBMCs. Source of these receptors: a man between 18 and 35 years old in good health and CMV-seronegative.

This clone was recorded a few times. The chain carries TRBV30 and TRBJ1-1; 8 positions agree with TRBD1. The CDR3 spans 12 residues. The ends lost 2 bases at V and 7 bases at J; junction bases unmatched: 3. Germline CDR1 and CDR2: GTSNPN and SVGIG (reference sequence). CDR3 in amino acids: CAWSPDRVEAFF. CDR3 DNA: TGTGCCTGGAGTCCGGACAGGGTTGAAGCTTTCTTT.

This chain joins TRBV6-6 and TRBJ2-2; TRBD2 agrees at 12 bases. The CDR3 has 16 amino acids. Looked up from germline, CDR1 is MNHNY and CDR2 is SVGAGI (reference sequence). J gave up 1 base and V 6 bases, and 3 bases lay outside the gene matches. This CDR3 is CASSATSGGNTGELFF. DNA for the CDR3: TGTGCCAGCAGCGCGACTAGCGGGGGGAACACCGGGGAGCTGTTTTTT.

This chain joins TRBV5-1 and TRBJ1-6; TRBD1 might be the D (5 bases). Germline values: CDR1 SGHRS, CDR2 YFSETQ. The ends were cut back, 3 bases at V and 0 bases at J, with 10 bases in the middle. This CDR3 spans 16 amino acids. The CDR3 loop reads CASSYGGDSYNSPLHF. The DNA of the CDR3 is TGCGCCAGCAGCTACGGGGGAGACTCCTATAATTCACCCCTCCACTTT.

The rearrangement uses TRBV28 and TRBJ2-7, with 7 bases identical to TRBD2. The V gene's germline CDR1 is MDHEN and CDR2 SYDVKM. V lost 6 bases and J lost 0; bases outside the gene matches: 5. The CDR3 runs 14 residues. CDR3 in DNA: TGTGCCAGCAGACCCGAGCGGGGCTCCTACGAGCAGTACTTC. Translation gives CASRPERGSYEQYF. Complete variable domain (other parts from reference TRBV28 and TRBJ2-7): DVKVTQSSRYLVKRTGEKVFLECVQDMDHENMFWYRQDPGLGLRLIYFSYDVKMKEKGDIPEGYSVSREKKERFSLILESASTNQTSMYLCASRPERGSYEQYFGPGTRLTVT.

This clone has only a few counts. CDR3 loop: CASSSPPTYEQYF. The CDR3 nucleotides read TGTGCCAGCAGTTCCCCGCCTACCTACGAGCAGTACTTC. The J gene is TRBJ2-7, the V gene TRBV6-5; D gene unclear. The V end was cut by 4 bases, the J end by 2 bases, with 9 bases between. Germline V gene lookup returns CDR1 MNHEY and CDR2 SVGAGI. This CDR3 contains 13 residues.

This chain links TRBV9 with TRBJ2-3; 7 bases agree with TRBD2. The ends lost 0 bases at V and 7 bases at J; junction bases unmatched: 8. The CDR3 has 15 amino acids. Per the germline V gene, CDR1 is SGDLS and CDR2 is YYNGEE. The CDR3 here is CASSVGGTSVNTQYF. Written as DNA, the CDR3 is TGTGCCAGCAGCGTAGGAGGTACTAGCGTAAATACGCAGTATTTT.